This passage covers 15 T cell receptor beta chains from one sample sequenced in a study of cytomegalovirus exposure and HLA in healthy donors. In the PCR, 60 Vbeta and 13 Jbeta primers were used. Some clones are missing from TCRdb's copy, which holds only in-frame ones; the method was immunoSEQ multiplex PCR. The sample yields approximately 160,000 clones, 65% to 70% seen once. The sequenced sample was PBMCs. These receptors were taken from a woman between 18 and 29 years old in good health and CMV-seropositive.

The chain is built from TRBV28 and TRBJ1-1, with D possibly TRBD1 on 5 matching bases. CDR3 length: 14 residues. The germline CDR1 and CDR2 sequences are MDHEN and SYDVKM. Trimming stripped 6 bases from V and 3 bases from J, with 14 bases between. The CDR3 sequence is CASSRAGGYTEAFF. CDR3 bases: TGTGCCAGCAGCAGAGCGGGGGGATACACTGAAGCTTTCTTT.

The gene calls are TRBV10-1 and TRBJ2-5; D possibly corresponds to TRBD2 (6 bases). Trimming removed 8 bases from V and 2 bases from J, with 12 bases in between. This CDR3 has 13 residues. CDR1 is WNHNN, CDR2 SYGVQD, per germline (reference sequence). The CDR3 here is CASRRGGQETQYF. CDR3 coding DNA: TGCGCCAGCCGTCGTGGGGGGCAAGAGACCCAGTACTTC.

The chain recombines TRBV28 with TRBJ2-3; TRBD2 aligns across 9 bases. Germline CDR1 reads MDHEN; CDR2 reads SYDVKM. The J segment lost 1 base and the V segment lost 1 base, leaving 6 bases of the junction unmatched. The CDR3 sequence is 17 residues long. The CDR3 spells CASSLSLAGRGTDTQYF. The CDR3 DNA follows: TGTGCCAGCAGTTTATCCCTAGCGGGGAGGGGCACAGATACGCAGTATTTT.

This rearrangement joins TRBV11-2 to TRBJ2-3; TRBD2 matches at 10 bases. Germline V gene sequence: CDR1 SGHAT, CDR2 FQNNGV. Trimming removed 5 bases from V and 3 bases from J; junction bases left unmatched: 5. This CDR3 region has 15 residues. CDR3 sequence (DNA): TGTGCCAGCAGCGTCCTAGCGGGGGAGACAGATACGCAGTATTTT. Residues: CASSVLAGETDTQYF.

The V and J genes are TRBV10-2 and TRBJ2-5; TRBD2 aligns across 13 bases. The length of the CDR3 is 15 residues. Trimming took 6 bases from V and 4 from J; bases not matched to a gene: 5. Germline CDR1 reads WSHSY; CDR2 reads SAAADI. The CDR3 sequence: CASSSGLAGRETQYF. In DNA form, the CDR3 reads TGCGCCAGCAGCTCGGGACTAGCGGGGAGAGAGACCCAGTACTTC.

The V and J genes are TRBV7-9 and TRBJ2-1; no definite D call. The CDR3 covers 12 residues. The V and J ends lost 2 bases and 6 bases respectively, with 5 bases between them. Germline CDR1 SEHNR, CDR2 FQNEAQ (reference sequence). CDR3 region: CASSLLANEQFF. The DNA for the CDR3 is TGTGCCAGCAGCTTATTAGCCAATGAGCAGTTCTTC.

The chain carries TRBV4-3 and TRBJ2-1; possible D gene TRBD1, 7 bases. Germline V gene sequence: CDR1 LGHNA, CDR2 YSLEER. Trimming cost V 0 bases and J 12 bases, with 15 bases left between them. The CDR3 extends over 14 amino acids. The CDR3, as DNA: TGCGCCAGCAGCCAAGATCCTGTGCAGGGGGGGCAGTTCTTC. It translates to CASSQDPVQGGQFF.

This clone was seen only once. The rearrangement links TRBV28 to TRBJ2-7, with D possibly matching TRBD1 (6 bases). V gave up 4 bases and J gave up 7 bases, with 20 bases separating them. The CDR3 is 15 amino acids. Looked up from germline, CDR1 is MDHEN and CDR2 is SYDVKM. This CDR3 reads CASSSGTSGKTEQYF. CDR3 nucleotide sequence: TGTGCCAGCAGTTCAGGGACATCGGGAAAGACAGAGCAGTACTTC.

The chain links TRBV18 to TRBJ2-7; possibly TRBD2 for D (6 bases). Germline V gene data show CDR1 as KGHSH and CDR2 as LQKENI. Trimming stripped 3 bases from V and 4 bases from J, with 7 bases between. The CDR3 runs to 12 residues. This chain's CDR3 is CASSPAGYEQYF. CDR3 DNA sequence: TGTGCCAGCTCACCTGCGGGGTACGAGCAGTACTTC.

The chain employs TRBV7-9 and TRBJ2-3; the match to TRBD2 covers 12 bases. Unmatched junction bases numbered 17, after V lost 7 bases and J lost 3 bases. The germline V gene encodes CDR1 SEHNR and CDR2 FQNEAQ (reference sequence). CDR3 length equals 19 residues. In nucleotides, the CDR3 is TGTGCCAGCACCCTAGGACGACTAGCGGGAGCACCAGGGACAGATACGCAGTATTTT. Translation: CASTLGRLAGAPGTDTQYF.

The chain has TRBV28 and TRBJ1-5; 8 nucleotides line up with TRBD1. This CDR3 region has 15 residues. Germline lookup yields CDR1 MDHEN and CDR2 SYDVKM. V lost 9 bases and J lost 5; bases outside the gene matches: 12. The CDR3 spells CASTHGQGGYQPQHF. CDR3 DNA: TGTGCCAGTACCCACGGACAGGGCGGGTATCAGCCCCAGCATTTT.

The V gene is TRBV6-5, the J gene TRBJ2-3; TRBD2 matches at 11 bases. This CDR3 is built from 16 residues. Germline V gene sequence: CDR1 MNHEY, CDR2 SVGAGI. The J segment lost 2 bases and the V segment lost 0 bases, leaving 1 base of the junction unmatched. Here the CDR3 reads CASSYSGLAATDTQYF. The DNA of the CDR3 is TGTGCCAGCAGTTACTCGGGACTAGCGGCCACAGATACGCAGTATTTT.

The chain recombines TRBV4-1 with TRBJ2-2; 10 bases fit TRBD1. This CDR3 contains 15 residues. J was trimmed by 6 bases and V by 4 bases; bases with no gene match: 5. CDR1 MGHRA and CDR2 YSYEKL come from the germline V gene. The CDR3: CASSRGQGFSGELFF. In DNA, the CDR3 is TGCGCCAGCAGCCGGGGACAGGGGTTTTCCGGGGAGCTGTTTTTT.

The chain has TRBV2 and TRBJ2-4; D may be TRBD1 (5 bases). CDR3 length: 15 residues. Looked up from germline, CDR1 is SNHLY and CDR2 is FYNNEI. The V end lost 4 bases, the J end lost 6 bases, and 16 bases lay between the germline ends. The CDR3 DNA follows: TGTGCCAGCAGTGCGGTGCCGACAGAAATAAACATTCAGTACTTC. Translation gives CASSAVPTEINIQYF.

This chain connects TRBV9 to TRBJ2-7, with 9 positions matching TRBD2. From germline, CDR1 is SGDLS and CDR2 YYNGEE. The junction had 2 bases not matched to a gene; V was cut back by 0 bases and J by 4 bases. The CDR3 extends over 14 amino acids. This CDR3 is CASSVGAGGYEQYF. In DNA, the CDR3 is TGTGCCAGCAGCGTAGGAGCGGGAGGTTACGAGCAGTACTTC.